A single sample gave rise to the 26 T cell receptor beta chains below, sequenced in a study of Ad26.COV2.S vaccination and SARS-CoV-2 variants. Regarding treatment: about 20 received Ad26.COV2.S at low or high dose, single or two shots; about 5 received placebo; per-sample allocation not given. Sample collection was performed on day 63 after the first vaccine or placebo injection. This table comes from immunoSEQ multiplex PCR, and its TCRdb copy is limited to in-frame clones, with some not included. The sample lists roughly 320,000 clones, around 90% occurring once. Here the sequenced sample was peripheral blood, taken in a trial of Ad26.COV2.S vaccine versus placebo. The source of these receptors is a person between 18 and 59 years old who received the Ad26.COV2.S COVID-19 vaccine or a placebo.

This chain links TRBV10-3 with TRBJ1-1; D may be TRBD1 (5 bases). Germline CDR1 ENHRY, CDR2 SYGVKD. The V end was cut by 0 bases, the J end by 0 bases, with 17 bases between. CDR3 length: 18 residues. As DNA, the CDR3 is TGTGCCATCAGTGAGTCTGCGGGGCAAGAACTCGTGAACACTGAAGCTTTCTTT. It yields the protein CAISESAGQELVNTEAFF.

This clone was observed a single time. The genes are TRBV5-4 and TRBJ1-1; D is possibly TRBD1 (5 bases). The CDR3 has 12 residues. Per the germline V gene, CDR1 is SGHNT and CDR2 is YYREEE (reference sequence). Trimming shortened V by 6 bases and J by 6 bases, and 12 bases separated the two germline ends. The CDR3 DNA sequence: TGTGCCAGCATGGGTGGGGCGCCTGAAGCTTTCTTT. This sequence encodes CASMGGAPEAFF.

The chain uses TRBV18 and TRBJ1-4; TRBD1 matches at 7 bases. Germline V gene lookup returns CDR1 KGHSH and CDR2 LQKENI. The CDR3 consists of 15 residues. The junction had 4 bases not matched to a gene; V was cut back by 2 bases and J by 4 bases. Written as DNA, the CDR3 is TGTGCCAGCTCACCAAAGACAGGGATTAATGAAAAACTGTTTTTT. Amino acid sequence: CASSPKTGINEKLFF.

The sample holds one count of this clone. CDR3 nucleotides: TGTGCCATCAGTGAACAGGGTAAGGCTGGCTACACCTTC. This codes for CAISEQGKAGYTF. This chain links TRBV10-3 with TRBJ1-2; tentatively, D is TRBD1 (6 bases). CDR1 and CDR2 (germline): ENHRY, SYGVKD. This CDR3 comprises 13 residues. Between the trimmed V and J ends, which lost 3 bases and 7 bases, there was a span of 12 bases.

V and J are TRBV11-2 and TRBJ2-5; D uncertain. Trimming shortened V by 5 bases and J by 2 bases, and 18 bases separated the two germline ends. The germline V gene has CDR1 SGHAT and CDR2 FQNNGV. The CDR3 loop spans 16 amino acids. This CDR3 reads CASSPRPGVRQETQYF. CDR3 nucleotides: TGTGCCAGCAGCCCCCGCCCTGGAGTGCGACAAGAGACCCAGTACTTC.

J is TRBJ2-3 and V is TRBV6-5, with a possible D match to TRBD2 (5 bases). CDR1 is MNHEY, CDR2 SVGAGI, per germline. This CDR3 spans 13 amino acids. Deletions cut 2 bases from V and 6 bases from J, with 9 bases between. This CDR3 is CASSYPPGDTQYF. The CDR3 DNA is TGTGCCAGCAGTTACCCCCCGGGGGATACGCAGTATTTT.

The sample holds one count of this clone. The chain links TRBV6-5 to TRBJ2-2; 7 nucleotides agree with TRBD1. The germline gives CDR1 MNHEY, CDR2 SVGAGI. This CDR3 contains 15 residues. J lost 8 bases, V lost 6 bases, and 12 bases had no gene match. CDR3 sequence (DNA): TGTGCCAGCAGGCCCAGGGACAGCCTATGGGGGGAGCTGTTTTTT. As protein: CASRPRDSLWGELFF.

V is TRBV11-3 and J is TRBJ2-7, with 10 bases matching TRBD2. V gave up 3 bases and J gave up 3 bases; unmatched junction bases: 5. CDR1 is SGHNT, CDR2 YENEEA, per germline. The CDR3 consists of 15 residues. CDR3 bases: TGTGCCAGCAGCTTTAGCGGGGGGCCGATCTACGAGCAGTACTTC. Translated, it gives CASSFSGGPIYEQYF.

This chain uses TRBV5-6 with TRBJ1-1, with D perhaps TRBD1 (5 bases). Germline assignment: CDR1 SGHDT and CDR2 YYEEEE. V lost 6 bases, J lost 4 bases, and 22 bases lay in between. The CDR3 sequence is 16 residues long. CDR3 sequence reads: CASTFFGTEKVTEAFF. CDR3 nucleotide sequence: TGTGCCAGCACCTTCTTTGGGACGGAGAAAGTCACTGAAGCTTTCTTT.

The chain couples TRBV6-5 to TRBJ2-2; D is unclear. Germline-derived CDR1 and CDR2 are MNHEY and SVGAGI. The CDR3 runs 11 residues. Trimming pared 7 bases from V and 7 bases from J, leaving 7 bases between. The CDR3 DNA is TGTGCCAGCAAAGTAGGCGGGGAGCTGTTTTTT. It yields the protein CASKVGGELFF.

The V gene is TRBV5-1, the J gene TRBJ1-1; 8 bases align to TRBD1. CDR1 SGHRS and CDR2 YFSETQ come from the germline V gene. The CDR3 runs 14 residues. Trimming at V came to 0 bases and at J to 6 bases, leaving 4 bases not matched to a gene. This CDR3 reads CASSLVRGQAEAFF. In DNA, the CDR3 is TGCGCCAGCAGCTTGGTTCGGGGACAGGCTGAAGCTTTCTTT.

CDR3 in amino acids: CASSGTFQETQYF. The CDR3 DNA sequence: TGTGCCAGCAGCGGGACTTTCCAAGAGACCCAGTACTTC. The rearrangement joins TRBV7-2 to TRBJ2-5; D might be TRBD2 (6 bases). The germline V and J ends were trimmed by 5 bases and 1 base, with 8 bases remaining between them. Germline V gives CDR1 SGHTA, CDR2 FQGNSA. This CDR3 spans 13 amino acids.

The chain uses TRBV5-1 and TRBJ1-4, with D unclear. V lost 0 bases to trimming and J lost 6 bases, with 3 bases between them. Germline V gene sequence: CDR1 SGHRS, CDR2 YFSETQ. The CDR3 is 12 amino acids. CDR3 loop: CASSLEDEKLFF. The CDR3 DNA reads TGCGCCAGCAGCTTGGAAGATGAAAAACTGTTTTTT. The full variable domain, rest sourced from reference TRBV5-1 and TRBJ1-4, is KAGVTQTPRYLIKTRGQQVTLSCSPISGHRSVSWYQQTPGQGLQFLFEYFSETQRNKGNFPGRFSGRQFSNSRSEMNVSTLELGDSALYLCASSLEDEKLFFGSGTQLSVL.

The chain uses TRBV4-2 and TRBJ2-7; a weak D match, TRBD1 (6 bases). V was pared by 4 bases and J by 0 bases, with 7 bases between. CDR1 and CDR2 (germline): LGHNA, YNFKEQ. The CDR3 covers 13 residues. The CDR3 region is CASSRDTSYEQYF. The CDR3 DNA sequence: TGTGCCAGCAGCCGGGACACCTCCTACGAGCAGTACTTC.

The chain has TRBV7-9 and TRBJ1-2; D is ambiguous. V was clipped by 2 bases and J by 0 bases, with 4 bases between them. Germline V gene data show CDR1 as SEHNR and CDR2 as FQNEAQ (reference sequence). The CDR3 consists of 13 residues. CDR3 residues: CASSLNPNYGYTF. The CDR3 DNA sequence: TGTGCCAGCAGCTTAAACCCTAACTATGGCTACACCTTC.

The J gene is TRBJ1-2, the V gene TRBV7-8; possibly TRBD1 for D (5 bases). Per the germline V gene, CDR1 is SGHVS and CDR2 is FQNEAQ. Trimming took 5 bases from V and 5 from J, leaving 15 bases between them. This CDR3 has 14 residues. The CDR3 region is CASSPPVEGYGYTF. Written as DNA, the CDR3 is TGTGCCAGCAGCCCCCCCGTCGAGGGGTATGGCTACACCTTC.

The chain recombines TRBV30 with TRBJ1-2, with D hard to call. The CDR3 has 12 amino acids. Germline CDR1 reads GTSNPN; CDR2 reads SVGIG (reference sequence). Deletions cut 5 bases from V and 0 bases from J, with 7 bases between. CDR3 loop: CAWDGTNYGYTF. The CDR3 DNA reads TGTGCCTGGGACGGAACTAACTATGGCTACACCTTC. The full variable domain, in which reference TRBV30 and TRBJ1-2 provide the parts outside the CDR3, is SQTIHQWPATLVQPVGSPLSLECTVEGTSNPNLYWYRQAAGRGLQLLFYSVGIGQISSEVPQNLSASRPQDRQFILSSKKLLLSDSGFYLCAWDGTNYGYTFGSGTRLTVV.

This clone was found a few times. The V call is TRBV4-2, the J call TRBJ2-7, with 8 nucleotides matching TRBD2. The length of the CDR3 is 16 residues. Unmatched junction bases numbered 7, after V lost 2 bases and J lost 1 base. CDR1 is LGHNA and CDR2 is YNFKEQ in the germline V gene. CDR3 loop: CASSQRSGAKSYEQYF. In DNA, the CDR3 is TGTGCCAGCAGCCAACGTAGCGGGGCCAAGTCCTACGAGCAGTACTTC.

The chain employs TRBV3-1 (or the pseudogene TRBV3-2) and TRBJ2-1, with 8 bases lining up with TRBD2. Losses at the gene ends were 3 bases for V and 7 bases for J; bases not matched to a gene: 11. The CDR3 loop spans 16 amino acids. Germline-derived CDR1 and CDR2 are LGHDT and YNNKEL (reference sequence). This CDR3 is CASSQDRAGASNEQFF. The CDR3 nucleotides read TGTGCCAGCAGCCAGGACCGAGCGGGGGCCTCTAATGAGCAGTTCTTC.

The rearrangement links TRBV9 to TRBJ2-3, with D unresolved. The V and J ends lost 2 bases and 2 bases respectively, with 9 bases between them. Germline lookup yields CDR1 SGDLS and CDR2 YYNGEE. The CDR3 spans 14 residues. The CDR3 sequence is CASSVGSLTDTQYF. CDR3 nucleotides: TGTGCCAGCAGCGTTGGGTCTCTCACAGATACGCAGTATTTT.

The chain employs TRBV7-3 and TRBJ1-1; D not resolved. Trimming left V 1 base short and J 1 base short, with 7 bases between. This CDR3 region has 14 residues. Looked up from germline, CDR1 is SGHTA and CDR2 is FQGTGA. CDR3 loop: CASSLNSGNTEAFF. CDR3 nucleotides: TGTGCCAGCAGCTTAAACAGTGGGAACACTGAAGCTTTCTTT.

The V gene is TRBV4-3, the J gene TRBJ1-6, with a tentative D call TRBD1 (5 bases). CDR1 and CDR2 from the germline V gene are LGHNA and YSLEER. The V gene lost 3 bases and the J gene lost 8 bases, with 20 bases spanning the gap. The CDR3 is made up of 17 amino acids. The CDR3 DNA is TGCGCCAGCAGCCAGGGGGGTGGGGACCACTGGGATTCACCCCTCCACTTT. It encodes CASSQGGGDHWDSPLHF.

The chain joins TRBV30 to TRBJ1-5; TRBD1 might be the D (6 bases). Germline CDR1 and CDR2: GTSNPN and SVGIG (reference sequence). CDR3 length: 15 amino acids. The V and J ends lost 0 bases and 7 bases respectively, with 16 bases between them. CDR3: CAWSVGGTRQQPQHF. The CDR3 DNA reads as TGTGCCTGGAGTGTAGGTGGGACAAGGCAACAGCCCCAGCATTTT.

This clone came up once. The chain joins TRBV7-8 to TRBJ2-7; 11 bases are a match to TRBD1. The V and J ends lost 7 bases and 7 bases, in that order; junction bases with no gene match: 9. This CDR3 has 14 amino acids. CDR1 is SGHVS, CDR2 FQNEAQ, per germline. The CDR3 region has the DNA TGTGCCAGCACCAAAGGACAGGGGGCTCGGGAGCAGTACTTC. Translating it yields CASTKGQGAREQYF.

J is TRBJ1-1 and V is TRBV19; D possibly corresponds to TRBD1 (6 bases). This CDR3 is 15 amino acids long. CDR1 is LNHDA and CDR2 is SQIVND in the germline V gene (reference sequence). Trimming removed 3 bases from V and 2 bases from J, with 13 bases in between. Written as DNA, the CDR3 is TGTGCCAGTAGTATTAGGGGGGGGTTTAACACTGAAGCTTTCTTT. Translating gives CASSIRGGFNTEAFF.

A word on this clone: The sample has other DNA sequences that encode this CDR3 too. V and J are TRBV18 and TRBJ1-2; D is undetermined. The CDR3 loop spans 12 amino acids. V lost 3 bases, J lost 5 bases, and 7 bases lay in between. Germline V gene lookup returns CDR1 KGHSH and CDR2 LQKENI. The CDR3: CASSPDGYGYTF. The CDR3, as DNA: TGTGCCAGCTCACCGGACGGGTATGGCTACACCTTC.